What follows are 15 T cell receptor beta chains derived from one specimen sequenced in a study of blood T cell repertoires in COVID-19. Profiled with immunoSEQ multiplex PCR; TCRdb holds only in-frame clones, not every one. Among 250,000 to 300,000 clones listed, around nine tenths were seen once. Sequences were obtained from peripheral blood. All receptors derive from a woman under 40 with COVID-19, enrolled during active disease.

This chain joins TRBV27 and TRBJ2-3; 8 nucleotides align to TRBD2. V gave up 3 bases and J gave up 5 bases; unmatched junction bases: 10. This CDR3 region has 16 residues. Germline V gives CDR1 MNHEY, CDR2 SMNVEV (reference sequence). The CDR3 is CASSLSAGAVGDTQYF. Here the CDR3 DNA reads TGTGCCAGCAGTTTGTCAGCGGGAGCGGTTGGAGATACGCAGTATTTT.

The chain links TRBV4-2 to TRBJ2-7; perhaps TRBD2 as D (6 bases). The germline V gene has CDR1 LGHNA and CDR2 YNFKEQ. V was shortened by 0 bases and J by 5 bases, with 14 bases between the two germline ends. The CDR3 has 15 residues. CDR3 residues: CASSQDLLGLNEQYF. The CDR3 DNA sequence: TGTGCCAGCAGCCAAGACCTGTTGGGACTTAACGAGCAGTACTTC.

CDR3 sequence (DNA): TGCGCCAGCAGCCGGGACAGAGGGACTCCCCTCTCCCAGCAGTACTTC. Its protein product is CASSRDRGTPLSQQYF. The rearrangement uses TRBV4-3 and TRBJ2-7, with TRBD1 as a possible D gene (7 bases). The germline V and J ends were trimmed by 4 bases and 8 bases, with 24 bases remaining between them. CDR1 LGHNA and CDR2 YSLEER come from the germline V gene. The CDR3 runs 16 residues.

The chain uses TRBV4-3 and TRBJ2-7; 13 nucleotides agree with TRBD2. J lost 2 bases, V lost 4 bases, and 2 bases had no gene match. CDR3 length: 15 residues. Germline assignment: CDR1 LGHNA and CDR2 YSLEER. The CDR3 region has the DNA TGCGCCAGCAGCCCCGGGACTAGCGGGGCCTACGAGCAGTACTTC. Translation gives CASSPGTSGAYEQYF.

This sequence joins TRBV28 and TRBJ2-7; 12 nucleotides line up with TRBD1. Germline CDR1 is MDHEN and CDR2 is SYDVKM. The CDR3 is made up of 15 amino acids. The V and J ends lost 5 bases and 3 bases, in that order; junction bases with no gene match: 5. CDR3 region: CASSAGTGGFYEQYF. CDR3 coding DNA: TGTGCCAGCAGTGCTGGGACAGGGGGCTTCTACGAGCAGTACTTC.

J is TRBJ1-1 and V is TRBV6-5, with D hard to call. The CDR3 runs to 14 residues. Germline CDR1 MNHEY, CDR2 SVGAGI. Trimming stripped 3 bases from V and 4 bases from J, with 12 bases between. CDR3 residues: CASSYGREGTEAFF. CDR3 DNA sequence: TGTGCCAGCAGTTATGGTAGAGAGGGCACTGAAGCTTTCTTT.

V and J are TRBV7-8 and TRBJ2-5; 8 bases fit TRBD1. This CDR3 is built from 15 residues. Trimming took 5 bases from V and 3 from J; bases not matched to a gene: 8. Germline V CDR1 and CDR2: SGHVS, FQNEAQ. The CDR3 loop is CASSRRTGLEETQYF. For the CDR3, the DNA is TGTGCCAGCAGCCGCCGGACAGGGCTGGAAGAGACCCAGTACTTC.

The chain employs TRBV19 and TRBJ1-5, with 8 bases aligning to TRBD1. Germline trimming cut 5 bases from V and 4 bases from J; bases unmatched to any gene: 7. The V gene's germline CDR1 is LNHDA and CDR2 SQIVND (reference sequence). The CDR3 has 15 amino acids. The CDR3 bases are TGTGCCAGTAGTGTGACAGGGGCAAGAAATCAGCCCCAGCATTTT. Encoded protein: CASSVTGARNQPQHF.

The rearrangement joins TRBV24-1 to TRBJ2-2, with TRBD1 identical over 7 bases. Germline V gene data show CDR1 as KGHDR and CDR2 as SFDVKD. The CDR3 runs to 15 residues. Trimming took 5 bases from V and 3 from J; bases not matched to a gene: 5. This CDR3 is CATSGDRVDTGELFF. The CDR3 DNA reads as TGTGCCACCAGTGGAGACAGGGTGGACACCGGGGAGCTGTTTTTT.

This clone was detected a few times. The CDR3 sequence: CASRWTGRDSPLHF. CDR3 nucleotide sequence: TGTGCCAGTAGATGGACAGGCAGAGATTCACCCCTCCACTTT. V usage is TRBV19 and J usage is TRBJ1-6; 7 bases are shared with TRBD1. Germline V gene lookup returns CDR1 LNHDA and CDR2 SQIVND (reference sequence). With V trimmed by 6 bases and J by 8 bases, 7 bases remained unmatched. This CDR3 comprises 14 residues.

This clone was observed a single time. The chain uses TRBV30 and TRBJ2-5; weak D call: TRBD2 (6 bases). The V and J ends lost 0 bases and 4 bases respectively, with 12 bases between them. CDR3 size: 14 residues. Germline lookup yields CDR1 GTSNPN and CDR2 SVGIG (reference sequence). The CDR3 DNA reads TGTGCCTGGAGTGTACGTCGGGGGTCAGAGACCCAGTACTTC. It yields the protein CAWSVRRGSETQYF. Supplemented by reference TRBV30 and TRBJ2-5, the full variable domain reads SQTIHQWPATLVQPVGSPLSLECTVEGTSNPNLYWYRQAAGRGLQLLFYSVGIGQISSEVPQNLSASRPQDRQFILSSKKLLLSDSGFYLCAWSVRRGSETQYFGPGTRLLVL.

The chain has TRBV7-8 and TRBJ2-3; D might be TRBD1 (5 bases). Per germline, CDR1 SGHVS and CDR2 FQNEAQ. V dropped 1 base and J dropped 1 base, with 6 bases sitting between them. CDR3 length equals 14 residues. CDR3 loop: CASSLVGGTDTQYF. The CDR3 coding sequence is TGTGCCAGCAGCTTAGTAGGGGGCACAGATACGCAGTATTTT.

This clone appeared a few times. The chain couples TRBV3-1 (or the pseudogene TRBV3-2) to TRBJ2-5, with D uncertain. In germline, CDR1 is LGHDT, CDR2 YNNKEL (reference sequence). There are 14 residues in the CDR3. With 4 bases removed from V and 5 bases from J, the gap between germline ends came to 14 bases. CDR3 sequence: CASSLRSTKETQYF. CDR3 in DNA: TGTGCCAGCAGCCTTAGGAGCACCAAGGAGACCCAGTACTTC.

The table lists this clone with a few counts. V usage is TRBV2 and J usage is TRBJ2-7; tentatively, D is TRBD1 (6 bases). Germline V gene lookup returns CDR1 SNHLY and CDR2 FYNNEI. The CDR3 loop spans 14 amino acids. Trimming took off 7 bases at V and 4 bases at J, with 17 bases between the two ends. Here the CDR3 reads CASNLGQRTYEQYF. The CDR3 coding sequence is TGTGCCAGCAACCTAGGACAGCGTACGTACGAGCAGTACTTC.

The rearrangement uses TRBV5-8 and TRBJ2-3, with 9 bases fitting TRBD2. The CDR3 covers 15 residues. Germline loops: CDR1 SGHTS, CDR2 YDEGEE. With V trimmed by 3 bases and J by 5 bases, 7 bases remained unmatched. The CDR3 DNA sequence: TGTGCCAGCAGCTCATACGCGGGAGGGGGAGATACGCAGTATTTT. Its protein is CASSSYAGGGDTQYF.